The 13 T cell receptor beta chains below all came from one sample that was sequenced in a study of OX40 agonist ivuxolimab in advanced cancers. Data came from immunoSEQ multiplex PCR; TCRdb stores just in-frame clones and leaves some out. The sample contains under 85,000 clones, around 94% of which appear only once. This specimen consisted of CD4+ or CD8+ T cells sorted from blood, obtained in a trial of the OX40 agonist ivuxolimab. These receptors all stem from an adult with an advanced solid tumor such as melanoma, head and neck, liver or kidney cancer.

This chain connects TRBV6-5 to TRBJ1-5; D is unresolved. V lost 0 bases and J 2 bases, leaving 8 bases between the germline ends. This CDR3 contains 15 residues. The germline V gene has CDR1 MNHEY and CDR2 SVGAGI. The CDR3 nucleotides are TGTGCCAGCAGTTACTCGAAACGGGGCAATCAGCCCCAGCATTTT. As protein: CASSYSKRGNQPQHF.

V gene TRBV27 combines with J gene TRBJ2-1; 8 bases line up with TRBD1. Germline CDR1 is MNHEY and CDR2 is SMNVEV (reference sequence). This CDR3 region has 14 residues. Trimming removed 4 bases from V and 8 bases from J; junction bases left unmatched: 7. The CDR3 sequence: CASSSRQGLDEQFF. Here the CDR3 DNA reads TGTGCCAGCAGTTCAAGACAGGGGTTGGATGAGCAGTTCTTC.

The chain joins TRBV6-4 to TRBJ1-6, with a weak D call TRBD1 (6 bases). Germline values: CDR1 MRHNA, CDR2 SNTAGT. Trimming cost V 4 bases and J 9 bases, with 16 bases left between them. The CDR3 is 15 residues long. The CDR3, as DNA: TGTGCCAGCAGTGGGACAGCTAGCCAGGGTTCACCCCTCCACTTT. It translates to CASSGTASQGSPLHF.

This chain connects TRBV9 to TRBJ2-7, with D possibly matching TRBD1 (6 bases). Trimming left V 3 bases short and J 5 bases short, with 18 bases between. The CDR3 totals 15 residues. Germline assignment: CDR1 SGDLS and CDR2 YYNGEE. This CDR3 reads CASSEFGGRLDEQYF. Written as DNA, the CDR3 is TGTGCCAGCAGCGAATTTGGGGGCAGACTCGACGAGCAGTACTTC.

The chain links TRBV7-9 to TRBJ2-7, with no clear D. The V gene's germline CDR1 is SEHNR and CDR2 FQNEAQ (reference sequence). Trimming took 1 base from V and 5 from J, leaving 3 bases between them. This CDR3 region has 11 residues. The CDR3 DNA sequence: TGTGCCAGCAGCTTAGACAACGAGCAGTACTTC. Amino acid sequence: CASSLDNEQYF.

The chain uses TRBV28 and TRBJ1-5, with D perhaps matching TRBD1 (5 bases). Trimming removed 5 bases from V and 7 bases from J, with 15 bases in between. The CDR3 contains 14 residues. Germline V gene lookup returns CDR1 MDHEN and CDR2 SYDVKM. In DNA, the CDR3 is TGTGCCAGCAGTCCCCGGGGGAATGGACAGCCCCAGCATTTT. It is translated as CASSPRGNGQPQHF.

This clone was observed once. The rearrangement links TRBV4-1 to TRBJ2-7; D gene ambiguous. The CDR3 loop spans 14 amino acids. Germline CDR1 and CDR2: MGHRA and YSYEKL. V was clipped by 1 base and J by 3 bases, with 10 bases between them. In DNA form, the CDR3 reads TGCGCCAGCAGCCAAGGTCAGAAATACTACGAGCAGTACTTC. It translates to CASSQGQKYYEQYF.

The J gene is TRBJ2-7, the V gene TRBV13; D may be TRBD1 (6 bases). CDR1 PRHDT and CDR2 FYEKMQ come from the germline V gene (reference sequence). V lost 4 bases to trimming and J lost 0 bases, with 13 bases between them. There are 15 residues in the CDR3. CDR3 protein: CASSSREGGSYEQYF. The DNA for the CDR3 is TGTGCCAGCAGCTCCAGGGAAGGGGGCTCCTACGAGCAGTACTTC.

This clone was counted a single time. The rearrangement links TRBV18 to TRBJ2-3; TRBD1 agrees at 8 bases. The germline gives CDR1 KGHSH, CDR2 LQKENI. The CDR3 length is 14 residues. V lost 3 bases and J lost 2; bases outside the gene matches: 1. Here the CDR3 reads CASSPDRDTDTQYF. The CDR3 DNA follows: TGTGCCAGCTCACCGGACAGGGACACAGATACGCAGTATTTT.

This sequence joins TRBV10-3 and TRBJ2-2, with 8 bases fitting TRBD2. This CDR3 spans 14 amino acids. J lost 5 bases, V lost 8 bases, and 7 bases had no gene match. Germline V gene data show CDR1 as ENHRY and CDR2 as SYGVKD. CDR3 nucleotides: TGTGCCATCGGCGGGGGGTCCGTTACCGGGGAGCTGTTTTTT. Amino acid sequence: CAIGGGSVTGELFF.

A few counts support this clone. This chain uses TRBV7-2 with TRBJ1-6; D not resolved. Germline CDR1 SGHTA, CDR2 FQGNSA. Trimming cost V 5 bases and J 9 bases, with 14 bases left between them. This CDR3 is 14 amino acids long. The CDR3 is CASSPALSGSPLHF. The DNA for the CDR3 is TGTGCCAGCAGCCCGGCCCTAAGCGGTTCACCCCTCCACTTT.

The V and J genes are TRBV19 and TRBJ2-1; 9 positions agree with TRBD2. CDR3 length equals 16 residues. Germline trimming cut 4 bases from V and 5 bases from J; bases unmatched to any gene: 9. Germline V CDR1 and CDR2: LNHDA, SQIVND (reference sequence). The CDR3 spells CASSKIAGGPHNEQFF. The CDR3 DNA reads TGTGCCAGTAGTAAGATCGCGGGAGGGCCTCACAATGAGCAGTTCTTC.

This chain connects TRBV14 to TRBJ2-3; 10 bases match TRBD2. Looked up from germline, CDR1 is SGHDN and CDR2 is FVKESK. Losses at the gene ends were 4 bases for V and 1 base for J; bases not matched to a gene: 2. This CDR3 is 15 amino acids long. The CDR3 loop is CASSLLAGGTDTQYF. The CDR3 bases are TGTGCCAGCAGCCTTCTAGCGGGAGGCACAGATACGCAGTATTTT.